A single sample gave rise to the 7 T cell receptor beta chains below, sequenced in a study of cytomegalovirus exposure and HLA in healthy donors. Repertoires were generated with immunoSEQ multiplex PCR, while TCRdb's copy carries only in-frame clones and drops some. The sample has 68,000 or so clones; 90% to 95% are singletons. The sequenced material came from PBMCs. The source of these receptors is a man younger than 35 in good health and CMV-seronegative.

This sequence joins TRBV5-1 and TRBJ2-7; TRBD1 aligns across 11 bases. This CDR3 region has 14 residues. CDR1 and CDR2 (germline): SGHRS, YFSETQ. V dropped 4 bases and J dropped 7; count of bases not matched to a gene: 7. Here the CDR3 DNA reads TGCGCCAGCAGCAGACCGGACAGGGGGCTAGAGCAGTACTTC. Translating gives CASSRPDRGLEQYF. Combining the CDR3 with reference TRBV5-1 and TRBJ2-7 gives the whole variable domain KAGVTQTPRYLIKTRGQQVTLSCSPISGHRSVSWYQQTPGQGLQFLFEYFSETQRNKGNFPGRFSGRQFSNSRSEMNVSTLELGDSALYLCASSRPDRGLEQYFGPGTRLTVT.

The chain recombines TRBV7-2 with TRBJ2-7; weak D call: TRBD2 (6 bases). This CDR3 comprises 15 residues. Looked up from germline, CDR1 is SGHTA and CDR2 is FQGNSA. Trimming took off 3 bases at V and 1 base at J, with 13 bases between the two ends. CDR3 protein: CASSFTSGQSYEQYF. The CDR3 nucleotides are TGTGCCAGCAGCTTCACCAGCGGGCAGTCCTACGAGCAGTACTTC.

The CDR3 loop reads CASSLNGGQETQYF. CDR3 in DNA: TGTGCCAGCAGCTTAAACGGTGGCCAAGAGACCCAGTACTTC. The chain combines TRBV7-2 with TRBJ2-5; D gene ambiguous. The CDR3 is 14 amino acids. Germline V gene lookup returns CDR1 SGHTA and CDR2 FQGNSA. V was cut by 2 bases and J by 1 base, with 8 bases left in between. The entire variable domain, with the rest obtained from reference TRBV7-2 and TRBJ2-5, is as follows: GAGVSQSPSNKVTEKGKDVELRCDPISGHTALYWYRQSLGQGLEFLIYFQGNSAPDKSGLPSDRFSAERTGGSVSTLTIQRTQQEDSAVYLCASSLNGGQETQYFGPGTRLLVL.

Here the CDR3 DNA reads TGTGCCAGCAGCTCCACAGGGCACGGGGAGCTGTTTTTT. Protein product: CASSSTGHGELFF. This chain links TRBV5-4 with TRBJ2-2; TRBD1 might be the D (6 bases). Germline V gives CDR1 SGHNT, CDR2 YYREEE (reference sequence). This CDR3 has 13 amino acids. Trimming stripped 3 bases from V and 7 bases from J, with 10 bases between.

V and J are TRBV28 and TRBJ2-1; possible D gene TRBD1, 5 bases. Germline lookup yields CDR1 MDHEN and CDR2 SYDVKM. Trimming took off 8 bases at V and 12 bases at J, with 20 bases between the two ends. CDR3 size: 13 residues. The CDR3 nucleotides are TGTGCCAGCCTCTCGCGGTCCAGGGATGGGCAGTTCTTC. Amino acid sequence: CASLSRSRDGQFF.

The chain couples TRBV4-3 to TRBJ1-3; D is undetermined. Germline V CDR1 and CDR2: LGHNA, YSLEER. V was clipped by 8 bases and J by 2 bases, with 25 bases between them. This CDR3 is built from 18 residues. The DNA of the CDR3 is TGCGCCAGCGAACCTGGTCTGGGAGGCGCCGGCGCTGGAAACACCATATATTTT. This sequence encodes CASEPGLGGAGAGNTIYF.

CDR3 nucleotide sequence: TGTGCCAGTAGTATTGAGGGAGAGACCCAGTACTTC. Translated, it gives CASSIEGETQYF. V is TRBV19 and J is TRBJ2-5; D might be TRBD2 (5 bases). Germline CDR1 is LNHDA and CDR2 is SQIVND (reference sequence). With 3 bases removed from V and 4 bases from J, the gap between germline ends came to 6 bases. The CDR3 extends over 12 amino acids.